Listed here are 8 T cell receptor beta chains from one sample, sequenced in a study of T cells in women clearing cervical HPV infection. Produced via immunoSEQ multiplex PCR; TCRdb's table is partial and in-frame only. The repertoire shows 40,000 to 55,000 clones; the top ten hold more than 0.8%. Sequencing used blood buffy coat. The source is a woman aged 18-69 years with a cervical HPV16 infection that either progressed to CIN3+ or cleared (not recorded which).

In regard to this clone: The read finishes 3 residues shy of the CDR3 end, and the germline J gene is used to complete it. This chain connects TRBV28 to TRBJ2-7; 11 nucleotides align to TRBD1. V lost 7 bases to trimming and J lost 5 bases; unmatched junction nucleotides: 4. The V gene's germline CDR1 is MDHEN and CDR2 SYDVKM. The CDR3 is 13 residues long. The CDR3 DNA, read in part, is TGTGCCAGCACGGAGGGACAGGGGGACGAG. Translating it yields CASTEGQGDE. The whole CDR3 sequence reads CASTEGQGDEQYF.

Concerning this clone: The read halts 3 residues ahead of the CDR3 end, with the missing end drawn from the germline J gene. This chain connects TRBV5-4 to TRBJ2-7; D is possibly TRBD2 (5 bases). CDR3 length equals 14 residues. Germline-derived CDR1 and CDR2 are SGHNT and YYREEE (reference sequence). V lost 4 bases, J lost 3 bases, and 14 bases lay in between. CDR3 loop: CASSVDGRGYEQYF. The sequenced CDR3 bases are TGTGCCAGCAGCGTGGACGGTCGGGGCTACGAG.

Turning to this clone: The CDR3 goes on 3 residues after the read ends, and that part is filled in from the germline J gene. V and J are TRBV5-1 and TRBJ1-2, with D unclear. Germline V gives CDR1 SGHRS, CDR2 YFSETQ. The CDR3 spans 16 residues. The V end lost 2 bases, the J end lost 4 bases, and 18 bases lay between the germline ends. CDR3 sequence reads: CASSFTSGGIAYGYTF. CDR3 DNA (partial): TGCGCCAGCAGCTTTACTTCAGGAGGAATTGCCTATGGC.

About this clone itself: The CDR3 extends 3 residues past the end of the read, so its final part is completed from the germline J gene. The V call is TRBV7-3, the J call TRBJ2-7, with D maybe TRBD1 (6 bases). This CDR3 contains 14 residues. Germline V lookup: CDR1 SGHTA, CDR2 FQGTGA. Between the trimmed V and J ends, which lost 5 bases and 0 bases, there was a span of 11 bases. CDR3 region: CASSPQGNSYEQYF. The sequenced CDR3 bases are TGTGCCAGCAGCCCTCAGGGGAACTCCTACGAG.

As regards this clone: The CDR3 end is not reached by the read, which stops 3 residues before it; the germline J gene fills it in. The chain recombines TRBV12-3 or TRBV12-4 with TRBJ2-7; tentative D call: TRBD2 (7 bases). Trimming shortened V by 7 bases and J by 4 bases, and 17 bases separated the two germline ends. This CDR3 region has 14 residues. The CDR3 sequence is CASTLGEGVYEQYF. The CDR3 bases that were read are TGTGCCAGCACCTTGGGGGAGGGGGTTTACGAG.

Note on this clone: The missing CDR3 end, 3 residues past where the read stops, is filled in from the germline J gene. This chain joins TRBV5-4 and TRBJ2-3; 7 bases map to TRBD2. Per the germline V gene, CDR1 is SGHNT and CDR2 is YYREEE (reference sequence). The CDR3 contains 12 residues. This CDR3 reads CASSVGGTPQYF. The DNA read from the CDR3 is TGTGCCAGCAGTGTGGGGGGGACTCCG.

To note about this clone: At one end the junction does not follow the germline gene, possibly because of a read error. The CDR3 goes on 3 residues after the read ends, and that part is filled in from the germline J gene. The V gene is TRBV7-9, the J gene TRBJ2-7; possible D gene TRBD1, 6 bases. The CDR3 sequence is 15 residues long. From germline, CDR1 is SEHNR and CDR2 FQNEAQ (reference sequence). Incomplete CDR3 DNA: TGTTCCAGCAGCTTAGATGGGGGCAGGGTCTCCGAG. This translates into CSSSLDGGRVSE. The CDR3 in its entirety is CSSSLDGGRVSEQYF.

The CDR3 bases that were read are TGTGCCAGCAGTCCGTCTATACTAGCGGGGGGGCAGAATGAG. As protein: CASSPSILAGGQNE. The full-length CDR3 reads as CASSPSILAGGQNEQFF. The genes are TRBV12-3 or TRBV12-4 and TRBJ2-1; 13 bases are shared with TRBD2. The read ends 3 residues before the CDR3 terminus; that terminus is restored from the germline J gene. Germline trimming cut 5 bases from V and 7 bases from J; bases unmatched to any gene: 11. The CDR3 has 17 amino acids.